One and the same sample provided the 26 T cell receptor beta chains below, sequenced in a study of cytomegalovirus exposure and HLA in healthy donors. The PCR contained 60 Vbeta and 13 Jbeta primers. Some clones are missing from TCRdb's copy, which holds only in-frame ones; the method was immunoSEQ multiplex PCR. The sample carries approximately 81,000 clones, about 88% recorded once. What was sequenced was PBMCs. All receptors derive from a woman in her forties or fifties in good health and CMV-seronegative.

The V gene is TRBV28, the J gene TRBJ2-1; D may be TRBD2 (6 bases). Germline V gives CDR1 MDHEN, CDR2 SYDVKM. Trimming removed 5 bases from V and 9 bases from J, with 14 bases in between. The CDR3 contains 13 residues. CDR3 region: CASSGTGVPEQFF. The DNA for the CDR3 is TGTGCCAGCAGTGGCACGGGAGTACCTGAGCAGTTCTTC.

The chain couples TRBV28 to TRBJ2-5; 11 nucleotides agree with TRBD1. This CDR3 is built from 16 residues. Germline V lookup: CDR1 MDHEN, CDR2 SYDVKM. Trimming took 7 bases from V and 5 from J; bases not matched to a gene: 12. The CDR3 DNA reads as TGTGCCAGCACCCCCGGGGGACAGGGGGTATGGGAGACCCAGTACTTC. Amino acid sequence: CASTPGGQGVWETQYF.

As to this clone: At one of its ends the junction is not consistent with the germline gene, which may arise from a read error. The chain recombines TRBV20-1 with TRBJ2-3; 13 bases map to TRBD2. The CDR3 has 11 residues. Per the germline V gene, CDR1 is DFQATT and CDR2 is SNEGSKA (reference sequence). The CDR3 protein is CSATGTSGDRF. The CDR3 bases are TGCAGTGCGACCGGGACTAGCGGGGACCGTTTT.

This chain links TRBV15 with TRBJ2-2, with 8 bases that match TRBD2. The CDR3 is 15 residues long. After removal of 1 base from V and 5 bases from J, the junction contained 3 bases not matched to a gene. CDR1 is LNHNV and CDR2 is YYDKDF in the germline V gene (reference sequence). The CDR3 DNA reads TGTGCCACCAGCAGAGTTCCTAGCGGGACCGGGGAGCTGTTTTTT. It translates to CATSRVPSGTGELFF.

V is TRBV25-1 and J is TRBJ1-3; tentative D call: TRBD1 (6 bases). V lost 3 bases and J lost 1, with 10 bases in between. CDR3 size: 15 residues. Germline V lookup: CDR1 MGHDK, CDR2 SYGVNS. For the CDR3, the DNA is TGTGCCAGCAGTGATGGTCAGGGGTCTGGAAACACCATATATTTT. It is translated as CASSDGQGSGNTIYF.

This rearrangement joins TRBV30 to TRBJ2-3; 8 bases align to TRBD1. Germline assignment: CDR1 GTSNPN and CDR2 SVGIG (reference sequence). Germline trimming cut 2 bases from V and 4 bases from J; bases unmatched to any gene: 8. The CDR3 loop spans 15 amino acids. Here the CDR3 DNA reads TGTGCCTGGAGTTTATCAGGGGGCGCCGCAGATACGCAGTATTTT. It encodes CAWSLSGGAADTQYF.

The chain couples TRBV13 to TRBJ2-7; D gene ambiguous. Trimming removed 3 bases at V and 7 bases at J, with 10 bases between. From germline, CDR1 is PRHDT and CDR2 FYEKMQ (reference sequence). The CDR3 covers 12 residues. CDR3 residues: CASSLKATEQYV. The CDR3 DNA is TGTGCCAGCAGCTTGAAGGCGACAGAGCAGTACGTC.

The rearrangement links TRBV19 to TRBJ1-2; TRBD1 aligns across 12 bases. The germline V gene encodes CDR1 LNHDA and CDR2 SQIVND (reference sequence). V was clipped by 5 bases and J by 8 bases; unmatched bases: 9. This CDR3 is built from 15 residues. The DNA of the CDR3 is TGTGCCAGTAGTGCTGACCGGGACAGGGGGCAAGGCTACACCTTC. This codes for CASSADRDRGQGYTF.

V gene TRBV9 combines with J gene TRBJ2-1, with TRBD2 identical over 14 bases. Germline V gene lookup returns CDR1 SGDLS and CDR2 YYNGEE. The CDR3 loop spans 15 amino acids. Trimming cost V 2 bases and J 8 bases; bases outside gene matches: 3. CDR3 sequence reads: CASSVGTSGSDEQFF. CDR3 in DNA: TGTGCCAGCAGCGTTGGGACTAGCGGGAGTGATGAGCAGTTCTTC.

The chain couples TRBV29-1 to TRBJ1-1, with D unclear. V gave up 4 bases and J gave up 1 base, with 10 bases separating them. In germline, CDR1 is SQVTM, CDR2 ANQGSEA. CDR3 length equals 13 residues. The DNA of the CDR3 is TGCAGCGTTGTCAGTTACGAGAACACTGAAGCTTTCTTT. Its protein is CSVVSYENTEAFF.

The chain employs TRBV12-5 and TRBJ1-5; D remains unclear. Trimming removed 5 bases from V and 0 bases from J, with 11 bases in between. This CDR3 spans 15 amino acids. Germline assignment: CDR1 LGHNT and CDR2 FRNRAP. The DNA of the CDR3 is TGTGCTAGTGGTCCCCCCTACGGTAGCAATCAGCCCCAGCATTTT. As protein: CASGPPYGSNQPQHF.

This chain connects TRBV10-3 to TRBJ2-7, with D perhaps matching TRBD1 (6 bases). The V end was cut by 0 bases, the J end by 2 bases, with 14 bases between. Germline values: CDR1 ENHRY, CDR2 SYGVKD. The CDR3 has 16 amino acids. The CDR3 is CAISESGGRDTYEQYF. CDR3 in DNA: TGTGCCATCAGTGAGTCTGGGGGCAGGGACACCTACGAGCAGTACTTC.

CDR3 residues: CASISSSYNSPLHF. The DNA for the CDR3 is TGTGCCAGCATTAGTAGCTCCTATAATTCACCCCTCCACTTT. The chain carries TRBV6-1 and TRBJ1-6; D unresolved. This CDR3 is built from 14 residues. Between the trimmed V and J ends, which lost 7 bases and 0 bases, there was a span of 7 bases. Germline CDR1 and CDR2: MNHNS and SASEGT.

The chain has TRBV28 and TRBJ1-2; TRBD1 is a possible D gene (6 bases). The CDR3 is made up of 15 amino acids. V lost 5 bases to trimming and J lost 5 bases, with 18 bases between them. Germline loops: CDR1 MDHEN, CDR2 SYDVKM. The DNA for the CDR3 is TGTGCCAGCAGTGACCGGGACACTCGCTTTTATGGCTACACCTTC. Its protein product is CASSDRDTRFYGYTF.

The chain couples TRBV6-1 to TRBJ2-3, with TRBD2 matching 9 bases. The CDR3 runs to 15 residues. Trimming took 6 bases from V and 3 from J; bases not matched to a gene: 7. Germline values: CDR1 MNHNS, CDR2 SASEGT. This CDR3 is CASRAGGRATDTQYF. CDR3 nucleotides: TGTGCCAGCAGAGCTGGCGGGAGGGCGACAGATACGCAGTATTTT.

The chain recombines TRBV28 with TRBJ1-4; D might be TRBD1 (5 bases). V was shortened by 3 bases and J by 0 bases, with 14 bases between the two germline ends. This CDR3 contains 17 residues. Germline V gene sequence: CDR1 MDHEN, CDR2 SYDVKM. The CDR3 is CASSLGGAAATNEKLFF. The CDR3 region has the DNA TGTGCCAGCAGTTTGGGAGGGGCCGCTGCAACTAATGAAAAACTGTTTTTT.

This chain links TRBV21-1 with TRBJ2-7; TRBD2 reflects the table's D call only, with no check against the DNA. TRBV21-1 is labeled a pseudogene. CDR3 length: 17 residues. As DNA, the CDR3 is TGTGCCAGCAGCTGGGGTGTCCCCACTAGCGGGAGACACGAGCAGTACTTC. It encodes CASSWGVPTSGRHEQYF.

The rearrangement uses TRBV13 and TRBJ2-7; weak D call: TRBD1 (5 bases). Germline V lookup: CDR1 PRHDT, CDR2 FYEKMQ (reference sequence). V was clipped by 4 bases and J by 2 bases, with 12 bases between them. CDR3 length: 14 residues. CDR3 bases: TGTGCCAGCAGCTCCCAAGACAGTACCTACGAGCAGTACTTC. As protein: CASSSQDSTYEQYF.

The gene calls are TRBV5-1 and TRBJ2-1, with 14 bases lining up with TRBD2. Germline V gene lookup returns CDR1 SGHRS and CDR2 YFSETQ. This CDR3 is built from 15 residues. The trim removed 4 bases at V and 9 bases at J, leaving 6 bases unmatched. The chain's CDR3 is CASSVGLAGGIEQFF. Written as DNA, the CDR3 is TGCGCCAGCAGCGTAGGACTAGCGGGAGGAATTGAGCAGTTCTTC.

This clone was found once. This chain connects TRBV9 to TRBJ2-1, with D maybe TRBD1 (5 bases). CDR3 length: 13 residues. CDR1 and CDR2 (germline): SGDLS, YYNGEE. V shed 4 bases and J shed 2 bases, with 7 bases lying between them. As DNA, the CDR3 is TGTGCCAGCAGCCAGGGCACCTACAATGAGCAGTTCTTC. Translated: CASSQGTYNEQFF.

The chain recombines TRBV4-1 with TRBJ1-2; D is unclear. V was pared by 0 bases and J by 4 bases, with 12 bases between. There are 15 residues in the CDR3. CDR1 MGHRA and CDR2 YSYEKL come from the germline V gene. CDR3 sequence (DNA): TGCGCCAGCAGCCAAGAGAGAGGGCAGATCTATGGCTACACCTTC. Its translation is CASSQERGQIYGYTF.

The chain joins TRBV23-1 to TRBJ2-3; 7 nucleotides line up with TRBD2. TRBV23-1 is an open reading frame, and its role is uncertain. The CDR3 loop spans 16 amino acids. V gave up 2 bases and J gave up 2 bases; unmatched junction bases: 7. The CDR3 DNA reads as TGCGCCAGCAGTCAACAGTCACTAGCGTCCACAGATACGCAGTATTTT. Amino acids: CASSQQSLASTDTQYF.

This rearrangement joins TRBV4-2 to TRBJ2-5, with 7 bases fitting TRBD2. TRBJ2-7 explains the end of the DNA better; the J call may be wrong. The germline V gene encodes CDR1 LGHNA and CDR2 YNFKEQ. The CDR3 spans 15 residues. The CDR3 DNA follows: TGTGCCAGCAGCCCCCGATCCGGACTAGAATACGAGCAGTACTTC. Encoded protein: CASSPRSGLEYEQYF.

This chain uses TRBV4-2 with TRBJ2-3, with a weak D call TRBD2 (5 bases). Trimming stripped 0 bases from V and 0 bases from J, with 7 bases between. Germline values: CDR1 LGHNA, CDR2 YNFKEQ. This CDR3 comprises 15 residues. The DNA of the CDR3 is TGTGCCAGCAGCCAAGAAGCGGAGAGCACAGATACGCAGTATTTT. Amino acids: CASSQEAESTDTQYF.

This chain connects TRBV6-6 to TRBJ2-7; no reliable D call. The CDR3 is 12 amino acids. The V end was cut by 4 bases, the J end by 9 bases, with 13 bases between. The germline gives CDR1 MNHNY, CDR2 SVGAGI (reference sequence). The CDR3 loop is CASSLTSSGQYF. For the CDR3, the DNA is TGTGCCAGCAGTTTGACCTCCTCGGGGCAGTACTTC.

This chain uses TRBV7-9 with TRBJ2-6, with 7 bases lining up with TRBD1. Per the germline V gene, CDR1 is SEHNR and CDR2 is FQNEAQ (reference sequence). This CDR3 is built from 15 residues. The junction had 2 bases not matched to a gene; V was cut back by 4 bases and J by 2 bases. CDR3 DNA: TGTGCCAGCAGCTCCACAGGGGCTGGGGCCAACGTCCTGACTTTC. Its translation is CASSSTGAGANVLTF.